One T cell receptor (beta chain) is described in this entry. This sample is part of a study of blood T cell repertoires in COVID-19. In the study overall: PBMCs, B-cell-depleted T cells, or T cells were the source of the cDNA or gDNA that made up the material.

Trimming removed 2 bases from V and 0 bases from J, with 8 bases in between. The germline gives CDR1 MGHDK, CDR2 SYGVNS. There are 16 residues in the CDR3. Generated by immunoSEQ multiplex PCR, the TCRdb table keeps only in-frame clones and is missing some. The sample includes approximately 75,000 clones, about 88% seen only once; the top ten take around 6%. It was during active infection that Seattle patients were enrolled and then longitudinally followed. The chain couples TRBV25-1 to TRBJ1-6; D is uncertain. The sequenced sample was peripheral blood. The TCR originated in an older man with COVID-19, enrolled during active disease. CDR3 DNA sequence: TGTGCCAGCAGTGAAGCGTATGGCTCCTATAATTCACCCCTCCACTTT. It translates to CASSEAYGSYNSPLHF.